These 27 T cell receptor beta chains originate from one sample sequenced in a study of shared clonotypes between healthy human individuals. Assay: immunoSEQ multiplex PCR; the TCRdb copy retains only in-frame clones and omits some. The table includes under 300,000 clones, approximately 65% detected once. The sequenced sample was memory CD4+ T cells sorted from blood. Subset denoted: CD45RA-negative fraction. The source is a young man in good health.

This chain uses TRBV18 with TRBJ1-2; D is unclear. CDR1 is KGHSH and CDR2 is LQKENI in the germline V gene. V lost 4 bases, J lost 2 bases, and 14 bases lay in between. This CDR3 region has 15 residues. The CDR3 DNA is TGTGCCAGCTCACGCGAGAGGACCGAGAACTATGGCTACACCTTC. As protein: CASSRERTENYGYTF. The full variable domain, its missing parts supplied by reference TRBV18 and TRBJ1-2, is NAGVMQNPRHLVRRRGQEARLRCSPMKGHSHVYWYRQLPEEGLKFMVYLQKENIIDESGMPKERFSAEFPKEGPSILRIQQVVRGDSAAYFCASSRERTENYGYTFGSGTRLTVV.

V is TRBV6-1 and J is TRBJ2-5; D gene uncertain. Trimming took 7 bases from V and 1 from J, leaving 13 bases between them. The CDR3 is 14 amino acids. Germline V gene lookup returns CDR1 MNHNS and CDR2 SASEGT. Here the CDR3 reads CASNGVGPQETQYF. The CDR3 DNA is TGTGCCAGCAATGGGGTAGGGCCCCAAGAGACCCAGTACTTC.

CDR3 sequence (DNA): TGCAGTGCTAGATATCCGGAGCAGTACTTC. As protein: CSARYPEQYF. This rearrangement joins TRBV20-1 to TRBJ2-7; D uncertain. With 2 bases removed from V and 7 bases from J, the gap between germline ends came to 6 bases. The CDR3 length is 10 residues. Germline V gene sequence: CDR1 DFQATT, CDR2 SNEGSKA (reference sequence).

On this clone itself: The same CDR3 arises from other DNA sequences in this sample as well. The chain links TRBV11-2 to TRBJ2-1; 8 bases are shared with TRBD2. Trimming took 5 bases from V and 5 from J; bases not matched to a gene: 8. CDR3 size: 15 residues. CDR1 and CDR2 from the germline V gene are SGHAT and FQNNGV. DNA of the CDR3: TGTGCCAGCAGCCTCCGACTAGCGAGAGACAATGAGCAGTTCTTC. Its protein is CASSLRLARDNEQFF.

The chain has TRBV7-9 and TRBJ2-7; the D gene is possibly TRBD1 (5 bases). The CDR3 sequence is 14 residues long. The germline V and J ends were trimmed by 2 bases and 2 bases, with 10 bases remaining between them. CDR1 is SEHNR, CDR2 FQNEAQ, per germline (reference sequence). The CDR3 sequence is CASSLNTGTYEQYF. CDR3 DNA sequence: TGTGCCAGCAGCTTAAATACAGGAACCTACGAGCAGTACTTC.

The rearrangement uses TRBV7-8 and TRBJ2-7; D gene ambiguous. This CDR3 contains 14 residues. Germline-derived CDR1 and CDR2 are SGHVS and FQNEAQ. Between the trimmed V and J ends, which lost 5 bases and 3 bases, there was a span of 14 bases. The CDR3 loop is CASSTTLVGYEQYF. CDR3 in DNA: TGTGCCAGCAGCACCACTTTAGTGGGCTACGAGCAGTACTTC.

This chain joins TRBV2 and TRBJ2-7; D is possibly TRBD2 (7 bases). Germline values: CDR1 SNHLY, CDR2 FYNNEI. The CDR3 is 15 amino acids. Trimming took off 4 bases at V and 4 bases at J, with 17 bases between the two ends. CDR3 coding DNA: TGTGCCAGCAGTGTGTCGGGGGGCAGGCAGTACGAGCAGTACTTC. Translated, it gives CASSVSGGRQYEQYF.

The J gene is TRBJ2-3, the V gene TRBV5-4; 16 positions agree with TRBD2. V lost 5 bases to trimming and J lost 3 bases; unmatched junction nucleotides: 6. CDR1 and CDR2 from the germline V gene are SGHNT and YYREEE (reference sequence). The CDR3 spans 17 residues. DNA for the CDR3: TGTGCCAGCAGGTCCGGGACTAGCGGGAGGGCGACAGATACGCAGTATTTT. It encodes CASRSGTSGRATDTQYF.

V gene TRBV6-1 combines with J gene TRBJ2-7; TRBD1 matches 7 bases. The trim removed 5 bases at V and 2 bases at J, leaving 9 bases unmatched. CDR1 and CDR2 (germline): MNHNS, SASEGT. The CDR3 contains 15 residues. The CDR3 nucleotides read TGTGCCAGCAGTCTTCACCGGGACAGAACCTACGAGCAGTACTTC. Protein sequence: CASSLHRDRTYEQYF.

This chain uses TRBV12-5 with TRBJ2-1, with 8 positions matching TRBD1. The CDR3 covers 14 residues. J was trimmed by 8 bases and V by 6 bases; bases with no gene match: 9. CDR1 LGHNT and CDR2 FRNRAP come from the germline V gene. CDR3 nucleotide sequence: TGTGCTAGTGGCCGAGACAGGGGTCAGGATGAGCAGTTCTTC. This translates into CASGRDRGQDEQFF.

The J gene is TRBJ2-2, the V gene TRBV9, with D unclear. This CDR3 has 16 amino acids. Trimming cost V 2 bases and J 4 bases, with 15 bases left between them. CDR1 SGDLS and CDR2 YYNGEE come from the germline V gene. The CDR3 region is CASSVTPQPSTGELFF. CDR3 sequence (DNA): TGTGCCAGCAGCGTCACCCCCCAACCAAGCACCGGGGAGCTGTTTTTT.

This chain joins TRBV6-5 and TRBJ1-5; 7 nucleotides match TRBD1. Trimming removed 4 bases from V and 6 bases from J; junction bases left unmatched: 6. Germline values: CDR1 MNHEY, CDR2 SVGAGI. CDR3 length equals 14 residues. CDR3 sequence (DNA): TGTGCCAGCAGTTGGGATAGGGGGCGTCAGCCCCAGCATTTT. Translating it yields CASSWDRGRQPQHF.

J is TRBJ1-2 and V is TRBV5-1, with D unresolved. Trimming left V 4 bases short and J 2 bases short, with 12 bases between. This CDR3 region has 14 residues. Per germline, CDR1 SGHRS and CDR2 YFSETQ. CDR3 DNA sequence: TGCGCCAGCAGCCCCGTGGCGGGGAACTATGGCTACACCTTC. Residues: CASSPVAGNYGYTF.

This chain links TRBV23-1 with TRBJ2-3; possible D gene TRBD1, 5 bases. TRBV23-1 falls under the ORF class, with uncertain function. Between the trimmed V and J ends, which lost 3 bases and 2 bases, there was a span of 27 bases. The length of the CDR3 is 20 residues. CDR3 DNA: TGCGCCAGCAGTCAGGGATACGAAACAGGCCCCTCTCCTTCCACAGATACGCAGTATTTT. Its translation: CASSQGYETGPSPSTDTQYF.

This chain connects TRBV7-2 to TRBJ2-7; possibly TRBD1 for D (6 bases). The ends were cut back, 2 bases at V and 5 bases at J, with 10 bases in the middle. The CDR3 length is 13 residues. Germline V gene sequence: CDR1 SGHTA, CDR2 FQGNSA. The CDR3 DNA reads as TGTGCCAGCAGCTTAAGGGGGATTAACGAGCAGTACTTC. Translation: CASSLRGINEQYF.

This clone was observed once. This sequence joins TRBV12-5 and TRBJ2-2; D assignment may be TRBD1 or TRBD2 (5 bases each). This CDR3 comprises 18 residues. The germline V gene encodes CDR1 LGHNT and CDR2 FRNRAP. The V and J ends lost 4 bases and 2 bases respectively, with 20 bases between them. The DNA for the CDR3 is TGTGCTAGTGGTTCGTACCTACTCCGGGACGTTAACACCGGGGAGCTGTTTTTT. This encodes CASGSYLLRDVNTGELFF. Full variable domain (outside the CDR3, taken from reference TRBV12-5 and TRBJ2-2): DARVTQTPRHKVTEMGQEVTMRCQPILGHNTVFWYRQTMMQGLELLAYFRNRAPLDDSGMPKDRFSAEMPDATLATLKIQPSEPRDSAVYFCASGSYLLRDVNTGELFFGEGSRLTVL.

This chain connects TRBV7-7 to TRBJ1-4; a possible D gene is TRBD1 (6 bases). CDR3 length: 14 residues. Germline CDR1 is SSHAT and CDR2 is FNYEAQ (reference sequence). V was shortened by 2 bases and J by 8 bases, with 12 bases between the two germline ends. The CDR3 reads CASSLTGTDEKLFF. The CDR3 nucleotides read TGTGCCAGCAGCTTAACAGGGACGGACGAAAAACTGTTTTTT.

The rearrangement links TRBV15 to TRBJ1-4; D is unclear. Trimming cost V 0 bases and J 0 bases, with 17 bases left between them. From germline, CDR1 is LNHNV and CDR2 YYDKDF (reference sequence). The CDR3 has 19 residues. CDR3 nucleotides: TGTGCCACCAGCAGAGATCTCTTGGGTTTGGGCGCAACTAATGAAAAACTGTTTTTT. It specifies CATSRDLLGLGATNEKLFF.

The CDR3 loop reads CASSHLAAGGGEQYF. The DNA of the CDR3 is TGTGCCAGCAGCCACCTAGCGGCGGGAGGGGGCGAGCAGTACTTC. V gene TRBV5-4 combines with J gene TRBJ2-7; 9 bases align to TRBD2. The CDR3 is 15 amino acids. The V and J ends lost 4 bases and 6 bases, in that order; junction bases with no gene match: 11. Germline loops: CDR1 SGHNT, CDR2 YYREEE (reference sequence).

This clone came up a few times. CDR3 sequence reads: CASSYTRLGIPYEQYF. For the CDR3, the DNA is TGTGCCAGCAGTTACACACGACTAGGGATCCCCTACGAGCAGTACTTC. The V and J genes are TRBV6-5 and TRBJ2-7, with D possibly TRBD2 on 6 matching bases. Trimming took off 2 bases at V and 2 bases at J, with 16 bases between the two ends. In germline, CDR1 is MNHEY, CDR2 SVGAGI. The CDR3 loop spans 16 amino acids.

This clone showed up just a few times. This sequence joins TRBV7-3 and TRBJ2-1; D call uncertain. CDR3 length equals 15 residues. Per the germline V gene, CDR1 is SGHTA and CDR2 is FQGTGA. V was clipped by 2 bases and J by 5 bases, with 13 bases between them. The CDR3 protein is CASSLGRRSHNEQFF. CDR3 nucleotides: TGTGCCAGCAGCTTAGGTCGGCGGAGCCACAATGAGCAGTTCTTC.

The gene calls are TRBV18 and TRBJ2-2, with 12 bases aligning to TRBD2. This CDR3 is built from 15 residues. V was clipped by 4 bases and J by 5 bases; unmatched bases: 2. Germline V gene data show CDR1 as KGHSH and CDR2 as LQKENI. The DNA of the CDR3 is TGTGCCAGCTCACTTACTAGCGGGAGGACCGGGGAGCTGTTTTTT. This encodes CASSLTSGRTGELFF.

This chain joins TRBV4-1 and TRBJ1-3, with D unclear. From germline, CDR1 is MGHRA and CDR2 YSYEKL. V shed 5 bases and J shed 5 bases, with 13 bases lying between them. The CDR3 is made up of 14 amino acids. CDR3 protein: CASSYLGRRNTIYF. The CDR3 DNA follows: TGCGCCAGCAGCTACCTCGGGAGAAGAAACACCATATATTTT.

The chain joins TRBV27 to TRBJ2-7, with D tentatively TRBD1 (5 bases). V shed 5 bases and J shed 9 bases, with 20 bases lying between them. Germline CDR1 is MNHEY and CDR2 is SMNVEV (reference sequence). The CDR3 covers 14 residues. The CDR3 spells CASSPGGRERVQYF. CDR3 in DNA: TGTGCCAGCAGTCCCGGTGGCAGGGAAAGGGTGCAGTACTTC.

The genes are TRBV2 and TRBJ2-2, with 7 positions matching TRBD2. CDR3 length equals 15 residues. V lost 6 bases and J lost 4; bases outside the gene matches: 8. CDR1 and CDR2 (germline): SNHLY, FYNNEI. CDR3 amino acids: CASSAYGTTTGELFF. The CDR3 coding sequence is TGTGCCAGCAGCGCTTACGGGACTACCACCGGGGAGCTGTTTTTT.

This clone was observed at least ten times. This chain joins TRBV5-1 and TRBJ2-3; D gene unclear. The germline V gene encodes CDR1 SGHRS and CDR2 YFSETQ. There are 14 residues in the CDR3. Trimming shortened V by 4 bases and J by 1 base, and 10 bases separated the two germline ends. DNA for the CDR3: TGCGCCAGCAGCCCCCAAAAAGGCACAGATACGCAGTATTTT. Amino acids: CASSPQKGTDTQYF.

The chain uses TRBV20-1 and TRBJ2-7; 9 bases agree with TRBD1. This CDR3 contains 10 residues. The V and J ends lost 3 bases and 12 bases, in that order; junction bases with no gene match: 3. Germline CDR1 DFQATT, CDR2 SNEGSKA (reference sequence). In DNA form, the CDR3 reads TGCAGTGCTAGTAGGGACAGGGTGTACTTC. Translating it yields CSASRDRVYF.